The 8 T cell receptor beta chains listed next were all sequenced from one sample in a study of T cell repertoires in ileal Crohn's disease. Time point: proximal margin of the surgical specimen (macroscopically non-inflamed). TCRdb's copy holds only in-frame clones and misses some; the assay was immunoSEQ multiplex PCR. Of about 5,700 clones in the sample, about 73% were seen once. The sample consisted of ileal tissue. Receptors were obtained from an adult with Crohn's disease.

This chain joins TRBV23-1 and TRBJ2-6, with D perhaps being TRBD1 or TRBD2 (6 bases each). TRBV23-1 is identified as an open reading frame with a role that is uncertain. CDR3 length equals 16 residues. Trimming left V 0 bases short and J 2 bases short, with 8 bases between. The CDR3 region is CASSQSRGAGANVLTF. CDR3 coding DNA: TGCGCCAGCAGTCAATCGAGGGGGGCTGGGGCCAACGTCCTGACTTTC.

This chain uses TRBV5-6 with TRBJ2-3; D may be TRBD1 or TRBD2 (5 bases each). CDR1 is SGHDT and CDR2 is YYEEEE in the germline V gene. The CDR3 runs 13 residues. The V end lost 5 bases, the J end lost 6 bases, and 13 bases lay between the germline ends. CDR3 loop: CASRRDAPDTQYF. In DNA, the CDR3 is TGTGCCAGCAGGAGGGACGCCCCCGATACGCAGTATTTT.

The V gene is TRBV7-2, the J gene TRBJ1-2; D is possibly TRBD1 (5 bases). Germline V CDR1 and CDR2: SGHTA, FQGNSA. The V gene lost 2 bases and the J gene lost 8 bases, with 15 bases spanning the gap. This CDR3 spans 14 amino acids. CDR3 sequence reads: CASSLQGRLTGYTF. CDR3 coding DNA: TGTGCCAGCAGCTTACAGGGAAGGTTGACGGGCTACACCTTC.

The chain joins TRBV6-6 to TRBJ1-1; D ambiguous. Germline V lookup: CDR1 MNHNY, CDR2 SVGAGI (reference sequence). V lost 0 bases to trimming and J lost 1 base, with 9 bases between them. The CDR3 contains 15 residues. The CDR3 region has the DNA TGTGCCAGCAGTTACTCGTCTTCTTCGAACACTGAAGCTTTCTTT. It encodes CASSYSSSSNTEAFF.

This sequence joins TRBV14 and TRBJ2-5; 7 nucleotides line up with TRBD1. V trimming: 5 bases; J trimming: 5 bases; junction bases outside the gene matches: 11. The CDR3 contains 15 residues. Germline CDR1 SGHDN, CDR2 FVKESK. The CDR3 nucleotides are TGTGCCAGCAGCGAACGACGACAGGGTGGGGAGACCCAGTACTTC. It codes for CASSERRQGGETQYF.

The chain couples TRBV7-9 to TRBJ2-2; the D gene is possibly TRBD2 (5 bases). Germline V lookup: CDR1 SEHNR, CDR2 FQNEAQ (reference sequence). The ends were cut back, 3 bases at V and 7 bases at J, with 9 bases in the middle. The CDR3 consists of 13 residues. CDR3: CASSFGADGELFF. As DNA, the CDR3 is TGTGCCAGCAGCTTTGGAGCGGACGGGGAGCTGTTTTTT.

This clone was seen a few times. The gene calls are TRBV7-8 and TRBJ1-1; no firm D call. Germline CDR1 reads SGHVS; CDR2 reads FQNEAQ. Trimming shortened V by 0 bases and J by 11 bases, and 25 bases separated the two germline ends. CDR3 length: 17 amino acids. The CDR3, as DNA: TGTGCCAGCAGCTTAGCGTGGAAGGGCGAATTCCGGAATATGGCTTTCTTT. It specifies CASSLAWKGEFRNMAFF.

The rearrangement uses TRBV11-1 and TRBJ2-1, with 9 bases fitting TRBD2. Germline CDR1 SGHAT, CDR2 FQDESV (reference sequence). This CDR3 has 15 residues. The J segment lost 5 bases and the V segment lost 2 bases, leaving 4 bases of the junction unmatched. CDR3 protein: CASSLRTSANNEQFF. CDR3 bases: TGTGCCAGCAGCTTAAGGACTAGCGCCAACAATGAGCAGTTCTTC.